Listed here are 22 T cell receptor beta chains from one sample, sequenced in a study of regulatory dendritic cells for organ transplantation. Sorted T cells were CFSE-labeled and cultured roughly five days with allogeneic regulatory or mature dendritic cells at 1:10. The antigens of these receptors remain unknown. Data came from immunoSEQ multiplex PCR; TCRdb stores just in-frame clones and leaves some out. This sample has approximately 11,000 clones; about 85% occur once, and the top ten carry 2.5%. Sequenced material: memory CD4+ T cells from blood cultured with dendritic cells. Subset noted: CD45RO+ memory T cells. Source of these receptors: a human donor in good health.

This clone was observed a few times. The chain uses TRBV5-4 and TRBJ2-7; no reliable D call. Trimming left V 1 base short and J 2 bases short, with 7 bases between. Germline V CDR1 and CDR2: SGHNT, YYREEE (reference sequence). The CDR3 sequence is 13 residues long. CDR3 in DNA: TGTGCCAGCAGCTTGACGAACGCCTACGAGCAGTACTTC. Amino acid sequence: CASSLTNAYEQYF.

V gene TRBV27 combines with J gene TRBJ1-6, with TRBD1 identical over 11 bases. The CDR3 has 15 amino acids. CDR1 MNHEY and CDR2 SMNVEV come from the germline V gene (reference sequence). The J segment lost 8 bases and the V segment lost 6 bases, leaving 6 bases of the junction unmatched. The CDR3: CASRGDRGRYSPLHF. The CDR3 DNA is TGTGCCAGCAGGGGGGACAGGGGGAGGTATTCACCCCTCCACTTT.

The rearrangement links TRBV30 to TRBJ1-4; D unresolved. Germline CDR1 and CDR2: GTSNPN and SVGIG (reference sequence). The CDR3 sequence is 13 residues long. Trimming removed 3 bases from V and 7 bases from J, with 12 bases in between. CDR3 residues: CAWRGSRSEKLFF. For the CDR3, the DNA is TGTGCCTGGAGGGGTTCGAGGTCTGAAAAACTGTTTTTT.

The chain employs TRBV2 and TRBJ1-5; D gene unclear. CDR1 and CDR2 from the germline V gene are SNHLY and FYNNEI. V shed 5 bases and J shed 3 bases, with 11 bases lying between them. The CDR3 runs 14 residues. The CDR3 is CASSLSQNNQPQHF. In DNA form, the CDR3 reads TGTGCCAGCAGTCTCTCACAGAACAATCAGCCCCAGCATTTT.

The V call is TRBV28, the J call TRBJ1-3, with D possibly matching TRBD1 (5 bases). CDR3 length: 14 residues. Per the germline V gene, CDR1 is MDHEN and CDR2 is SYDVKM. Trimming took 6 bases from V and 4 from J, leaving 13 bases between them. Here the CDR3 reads CASSEGTVGNTIYF. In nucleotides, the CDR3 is TGTGCCAGCAGCGAAGGGACCGTAGGAAACACCATATATTTT. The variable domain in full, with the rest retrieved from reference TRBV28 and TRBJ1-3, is DVKVTQSSRYLVKRTGEKVFLECVQDMDHENMFWYRQDPGLGLRLIYFSYDVKMKEKGDIPEGYSVSREKKERFSLILESASTNQTSMYLCASSEGTVGNTIYFGEGSWLTVV.

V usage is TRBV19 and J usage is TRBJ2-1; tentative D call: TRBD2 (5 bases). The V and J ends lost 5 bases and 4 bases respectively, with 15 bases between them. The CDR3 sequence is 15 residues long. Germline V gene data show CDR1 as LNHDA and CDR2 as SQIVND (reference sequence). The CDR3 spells CASSGGGWRYNEQFF. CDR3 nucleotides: TGTGCCAGTAGTGGCGGCGGGTGGAGGTACAATGAGCAGTTCTTC.

The CDR3 loop is CATSTGPNQPQHF. CDR3 coding DNA: TGTGCCACCAGCACGGGGCCCAATCAGCCCCAGCATTTT. V and J are TRBV15 and TRBJ1-5; D is possibly TRBD1 (5 bases). Germline CDR1 LNHNV, CDR2 YYDKDF (reference sequence). CDR3 length: 13 residues. The V and J ends lost 4 bases and 3 bases respectively, with 7 bases between them.

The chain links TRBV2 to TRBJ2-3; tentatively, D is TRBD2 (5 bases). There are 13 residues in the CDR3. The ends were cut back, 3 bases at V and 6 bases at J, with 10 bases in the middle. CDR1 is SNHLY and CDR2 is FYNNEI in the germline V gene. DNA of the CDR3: TGTGCCAGCAGTGAGATACTAGGGGATACGCAGTATTTT. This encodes CASSEILGDTQYF.

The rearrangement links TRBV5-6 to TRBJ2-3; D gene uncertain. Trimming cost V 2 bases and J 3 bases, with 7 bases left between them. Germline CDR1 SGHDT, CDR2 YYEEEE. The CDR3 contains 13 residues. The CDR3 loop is CASSLGRTDTQYF. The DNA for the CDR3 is TGTGCCAGCAGCTTAGGAAGAACAGATACGCAGTATTTT.

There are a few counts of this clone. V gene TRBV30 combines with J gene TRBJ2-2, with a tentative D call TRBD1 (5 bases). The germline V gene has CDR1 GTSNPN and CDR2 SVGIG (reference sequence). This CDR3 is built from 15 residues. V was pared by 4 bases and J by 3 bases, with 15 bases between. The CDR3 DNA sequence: TGTGCCTGGAAAGGGCAGGGCTGGGACACCGGGGAGCTGTTTTTT. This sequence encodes CAWKGQGWDTGELFF.

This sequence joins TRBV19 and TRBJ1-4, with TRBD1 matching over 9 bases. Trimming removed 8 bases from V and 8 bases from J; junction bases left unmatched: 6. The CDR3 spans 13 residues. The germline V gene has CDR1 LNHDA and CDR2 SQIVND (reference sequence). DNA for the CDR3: TGTGCCAGTGGGGACAGGGTCGGAGAAAAACTGTTTTTT. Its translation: CASGDRVGEKLFF.

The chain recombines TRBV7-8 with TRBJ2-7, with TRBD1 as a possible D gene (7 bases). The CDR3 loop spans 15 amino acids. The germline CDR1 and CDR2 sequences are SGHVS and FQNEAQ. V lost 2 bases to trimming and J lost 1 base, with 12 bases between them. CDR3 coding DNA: TGTGCCAGCAGCTTAACTTCAGGGGGGTCCTACGAGCAGTACTTC. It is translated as CASSLTSGGSYEQYF.

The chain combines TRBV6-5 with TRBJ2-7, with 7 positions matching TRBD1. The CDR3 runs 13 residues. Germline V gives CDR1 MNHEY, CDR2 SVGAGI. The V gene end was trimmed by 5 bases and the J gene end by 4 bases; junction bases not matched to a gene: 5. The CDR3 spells CASSEHRGYEQYF. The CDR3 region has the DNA TGTGCCAGCAGTGAGCACAGGGGTTACGAGCAGTACTTC.

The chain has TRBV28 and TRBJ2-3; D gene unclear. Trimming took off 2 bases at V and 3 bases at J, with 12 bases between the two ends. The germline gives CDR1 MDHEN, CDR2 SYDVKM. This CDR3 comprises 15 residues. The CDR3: CASSLRRSGTDTQYF. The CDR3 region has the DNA TGTGCCAGCAGTTTACGAAGGTCGGGTACAGATACGCAGTATTTT.

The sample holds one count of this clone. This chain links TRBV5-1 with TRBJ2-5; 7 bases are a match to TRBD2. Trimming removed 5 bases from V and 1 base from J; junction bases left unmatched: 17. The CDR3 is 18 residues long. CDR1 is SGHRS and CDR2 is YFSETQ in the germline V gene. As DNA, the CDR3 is TGCGCCAGCAGTCGGGGGGTGCTTATTGAGGGGAGCCAAGAGACCCAGTACTTC. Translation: CASSRGVLIEGSQETQYF.

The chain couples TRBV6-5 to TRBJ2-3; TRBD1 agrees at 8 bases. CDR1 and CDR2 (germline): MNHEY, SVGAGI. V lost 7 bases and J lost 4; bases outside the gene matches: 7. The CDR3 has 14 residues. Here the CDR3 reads CASTTDRAADTQYF. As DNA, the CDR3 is TGTGCCAGCACCACGGACAGGGCCGCAGATACGCAGTATTTT.

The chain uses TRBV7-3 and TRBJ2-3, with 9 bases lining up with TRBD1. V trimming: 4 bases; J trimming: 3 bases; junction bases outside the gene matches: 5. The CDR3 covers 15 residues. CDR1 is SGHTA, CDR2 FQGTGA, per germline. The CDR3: CASSSTGGRTDTQYF. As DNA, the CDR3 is TGTGCCAGCAGCTCGACAGGGGGTCGGACAGATACGCAGTATTTT.

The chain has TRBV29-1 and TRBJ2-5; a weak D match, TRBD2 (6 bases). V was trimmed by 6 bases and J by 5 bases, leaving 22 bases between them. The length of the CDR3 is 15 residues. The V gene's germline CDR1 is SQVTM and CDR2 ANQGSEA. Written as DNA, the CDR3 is TGCAGCGTGATGGGTCTAGCGTTCCGAAAGGAGACCCAGTACTTC. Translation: CSVMGLAFRKETQYF.

The DNA of the CDR3 is TGTGCCAGCAGTGTGGGGGACACAGATACGCAGTATTTT. As protein: CASSVGDTDTQYF. The genes are TRBV6-4 and TRBJ2-3; perhaps D is TRBD1 or TRBD2 (5 bases each). Between the trimmed V and J ends, which lost 4 bases and 2 bases, there was a span of 7 bases. This CDR3 contains 13 residues. Germline CDR1 and CDR2: MRHNA and SNTAGT.

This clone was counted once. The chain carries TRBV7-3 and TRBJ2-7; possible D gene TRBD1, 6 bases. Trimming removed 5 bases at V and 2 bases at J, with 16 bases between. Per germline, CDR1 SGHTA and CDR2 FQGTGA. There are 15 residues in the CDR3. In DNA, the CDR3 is TGTGCCAGCAGCATAGGACCAGGGGACCCCTACGAGCAGTACTTC. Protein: CASSIGPGDPYEQYF.

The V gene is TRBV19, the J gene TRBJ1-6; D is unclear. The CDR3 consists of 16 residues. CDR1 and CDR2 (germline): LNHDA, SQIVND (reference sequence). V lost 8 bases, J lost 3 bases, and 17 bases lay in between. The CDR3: CASWSRSSGYNSPLHF. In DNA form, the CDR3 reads TGTGCCAGTTGGTCAAGGTCAAGCGGCTATAATTCACCCCTCCACTTT.

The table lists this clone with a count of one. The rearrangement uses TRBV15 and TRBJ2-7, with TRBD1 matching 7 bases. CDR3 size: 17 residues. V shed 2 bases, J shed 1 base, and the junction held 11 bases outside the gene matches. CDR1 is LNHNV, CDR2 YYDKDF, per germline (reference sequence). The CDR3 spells CATSRLKTGKNSYEQYF. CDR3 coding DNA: TGTGCCACCAGCAGACTCAAGACAGGGAAAAATTCCTACGAGCAGTACTTC.